Detailed here is one T cell receptor (beta chain). Its antigen is undetermined. From germline, CDR1 is SGHVS and CDR2 FNYEAQ. The CDR3 is made up of 13 amino acids. V was trimmed by 3 bases and J by 1 base, leaving 6 bases between them. PCR used 60 Vbeta primers and 13 Jbeta primers. Original data processing: A later analysis counted some 87 million unique TCR beta chains, some 11 million shared. TCRdb keeps only in-frame clones here, not all; method: immunoSEQ multiplex PCR. V and J calls and clone size are as listed in that table; D and trimming were resolved from the DNA. This table has roughly 190,000 clones, 74% appearing once. This entry belongs to a study of cytomegalovirus exposure and HLA in healthy donors. Study-wide context: Of roughly 400 genotyped donors, 80% to 85% grouped in the Caucasian-associated ancestry cluster.

Broader study findings: Across donors, most TCRs were seen rarely, yet some public ones were widespread.

The sequenced sample consisted of PBMCs. The sequence was obtained from a woman aged 25 to 39 in good health and CMV-seropositive. The rearrangement uses TRBV7-6 and TRBJ1-1; no clear D gene. In nucleotides, the CDR3 is TGTGCCAGCAGCTTCGCGGCGAACACTGAAGCTTTCTTT. As protein: CASSFAANTEAFF.